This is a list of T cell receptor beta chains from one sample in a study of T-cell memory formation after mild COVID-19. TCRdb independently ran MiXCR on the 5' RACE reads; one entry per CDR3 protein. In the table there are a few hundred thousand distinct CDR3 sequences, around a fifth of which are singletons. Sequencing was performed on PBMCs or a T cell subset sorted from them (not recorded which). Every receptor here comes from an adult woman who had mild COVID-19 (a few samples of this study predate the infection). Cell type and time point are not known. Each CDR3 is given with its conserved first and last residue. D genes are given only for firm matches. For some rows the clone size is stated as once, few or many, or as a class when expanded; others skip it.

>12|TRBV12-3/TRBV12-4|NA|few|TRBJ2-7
CASSLGSVEQYF
TGTGCCAGCAGTTTAGGAAGTGTCGAGCAGTACTTC
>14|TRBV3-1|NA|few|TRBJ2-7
CASSPPFAEYEQYF
TGTGCCAGCAGCCCCCCCTTCGCAGAATACGAGCAGTACTTC
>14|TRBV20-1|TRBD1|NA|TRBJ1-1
CSAPVPGQVGEAFF
TGCAGTGCCCCTGTACCGGGACAGGTCGGTGAAGCTTTCTTT
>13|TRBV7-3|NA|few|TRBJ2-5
CASSPNRDETQYF
TGTGCCAGCAGCCCTAACAGGGACGAGACCCAGTACTTC
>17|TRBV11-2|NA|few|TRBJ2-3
CASSLDRWGADTDTQYF
TGTGCCAGCAGCTTAGATAGGTGGGGGGCCGACACAGATACGCAGTATTTT
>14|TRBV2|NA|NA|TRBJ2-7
CASSELGHSYEQYF
TGTGCCAGCAGTGAGTTGGGCCACTCCTACGAGCAGTACTTC
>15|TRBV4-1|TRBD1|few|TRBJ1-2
CASSQVWDRVYGYTF
TGCGCCAGCAGCCAAGTATGGGACAGGGTCTATGGCTACACCTTC
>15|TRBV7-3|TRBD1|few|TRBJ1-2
CASSLSGGESYGYTF
TGTGCCAGCAGCTTATCAGGGGGCGAAAGCTATGGCTACACCTTC
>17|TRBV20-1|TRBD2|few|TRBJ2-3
CSASPNSGSTSTDTQYF
TGCAGTGCTAGTCCAAATAGCGGGTCAACTAGCACAGATACGCAGTATTTT
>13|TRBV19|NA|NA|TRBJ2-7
CASSIHGQDEQYF
TGTGCCAGTAGTATACACGGGCAGGACGAGCAGTACTTC
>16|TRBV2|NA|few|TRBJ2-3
CASSEAIIPDTDTQYF
TGTGCCAGCAGTGAGGCGATCATTCCAGACACAGATACGCAGTATTTT
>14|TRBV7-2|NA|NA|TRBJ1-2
CASSLLGGAYGYTF
TGTGCCAGCAGCCTACTTGGGGGGGCTTATGGCTACACCTTC
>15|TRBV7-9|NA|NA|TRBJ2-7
CASSLARGSSYEQYF
TGTGCCAGCAGCTTAGCGAGGGGTAGCTCCTACGAGCAGTACTTC
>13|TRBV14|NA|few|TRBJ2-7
CASSFQGTGEQYF
TGTGCCAGCAGCTTCCAGGGGACCGGCGAGCAGTACTTC
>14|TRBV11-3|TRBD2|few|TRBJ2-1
CASSSSSGRNEQFF
TGTGCCAGCAGCTCGTCTAGCGGGAGAAATGAGCAGTTCTTC
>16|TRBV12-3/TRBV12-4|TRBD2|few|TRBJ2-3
CASSLSSGISTDTQYF
TGTGCCAGCAGTTTAAGTAGCGGGATTAGCACAGATACGCAGTATTTT
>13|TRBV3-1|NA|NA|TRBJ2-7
CASSHQGMHEQYF
TGTGCCAGCAGCCACCAGGGGATGCACGAGCAGTACTTC
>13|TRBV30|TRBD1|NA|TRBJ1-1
CAWEGQANTEAFF
TGTGCCTGGGAGGGACAGGCGAACACTGAAGCTTTCTTT
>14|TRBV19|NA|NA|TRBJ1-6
CASTIGVDNSPLHF
TGTGCCAGTACCATCGGGGTTGATAATTCACCCCTCCACTTT
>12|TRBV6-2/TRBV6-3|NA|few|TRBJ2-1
CASSVAGGAKFF
NA
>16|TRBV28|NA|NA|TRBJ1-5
CASRRQTGNYNQPQHF
TGTGCCAGCAGGAGGCAGACGGGCAATTACAATCAGCCCCAGCATTTT
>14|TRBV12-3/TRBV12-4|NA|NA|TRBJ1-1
CASSLREYGTEAFF
TGTGCCAGCAGTTTAAGGGAGTACGGCACTGAAGCTTTCTTT
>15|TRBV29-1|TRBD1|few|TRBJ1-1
CSALSPTGFPREAFF
TGCAGCGCCTTATCCCCGACAGGGTTTCCCCGTGAAGCTTTCTTT
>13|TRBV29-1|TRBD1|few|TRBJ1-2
CSVGAGGSHGYTF
TGCAGCGTCGGCGCAGGGGGCTCCCATGGCTACACCTTC
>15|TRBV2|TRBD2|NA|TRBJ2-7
CASSDPRENSYEQYF
TGTGCCAGCAGTGACCCGCGGGAGAACTCCTACGAGCAGTACTTC
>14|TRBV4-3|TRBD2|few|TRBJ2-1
CASSQPGTTNEQFF
TGCGCCAGCAGCCAACCCGGGACTACGAATGAGCAGTTCTTC
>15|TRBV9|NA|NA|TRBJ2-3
CASSVNEVSTDTQYF
TGTGCCAGCAGCGTTAATGAGGTTAGCACAGATACGCAGTATTTT
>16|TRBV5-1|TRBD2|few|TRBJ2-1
CASSLVLAGVSNEQFF
TGCGCCAGCAGCTTGGTTCTAGCGGGAGTGAGCAATGAGCAGTTCTTC
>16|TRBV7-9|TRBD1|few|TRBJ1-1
CASSPGGQRMNTEAFF
TGTGCCAGCAGCCCTGGGGGACAGCGGATGAACACTGAAGCTTTCTTT
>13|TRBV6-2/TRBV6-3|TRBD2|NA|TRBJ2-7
CASSRQRDYEQYF
TGTGCCAGCAGTCGTCAGCGGGACTACGAGCAGTACTTC
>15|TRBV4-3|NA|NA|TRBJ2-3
CASSQDGIATDTQYF
TGCGCCAGCAGCCAAGATGGGATAGCGACAGATACGCAGTATTTT
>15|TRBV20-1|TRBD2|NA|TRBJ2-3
CSARGLAGETDTQYF
TGCAGTGCTAGGGGCCTAGCGGGAGAAACAGATACGCAGTATTTT
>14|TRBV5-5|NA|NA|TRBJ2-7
CASSLSGSGYEQYF
TGTGCCAGCAGCTTGTCTGGTTCTGGCTACGAGCAGTACTTC
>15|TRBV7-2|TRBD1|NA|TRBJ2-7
CASSVRQGSDSEQYF
TGTGCCAGCAGCGTCAGACAGGGATCCGACTCCGAGCAGTACTTC
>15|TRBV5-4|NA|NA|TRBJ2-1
CASSARDGEKGGQFF
TGTGCCAGCAGCGCCCGGGACGGCGAGAAGGGGGGGCAGTTCTTC
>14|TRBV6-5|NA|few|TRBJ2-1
CASSYGGRYNEQFF
TGTGCCAGCAGTTACGGGGGACGCTACAATGAGCAGTTCTTC
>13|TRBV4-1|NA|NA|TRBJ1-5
CASSQGRHQPQHF
TGCGCCAGCAGCCAAGGGCGGCATCAGCCCCAGCATTTT
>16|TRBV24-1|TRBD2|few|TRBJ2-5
CATSDPEAGGGETQYF
TGTGCCACCAGTGATCCGGAAGCGGGGGGAGGAGAGACCCAGTACTTC
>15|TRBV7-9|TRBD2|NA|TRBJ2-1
CASSRGLAGLDEQFF
TGTGCCAGCAGCAGGGGACTAGCGGGACTGGATGAGCAGTTCTTC
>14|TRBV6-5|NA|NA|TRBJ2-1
CASSYSIGFNEQFF
TGTGCCAGCAGTTACTCGATTGGGTTCAATGAGCAGTTCTTC
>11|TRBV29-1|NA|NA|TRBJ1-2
CIVRQEYGYTF
TGCATCGTTCGACAGGAGTATGGCTACACCTTC
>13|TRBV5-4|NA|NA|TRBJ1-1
CASSLRAGREAFF
TGTGCCAGCAGCTTGCGGGCAGGAAGAGAAGCTTTCTTT
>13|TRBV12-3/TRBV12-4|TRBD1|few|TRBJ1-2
CASSLATGVGYTF
TGTGCCAGCAGTTTAGCGACAGGGGTCGGCTACACCTTC
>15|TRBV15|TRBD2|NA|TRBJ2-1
CATSRPSGAYNEQFF
TGTGCCACCAGCAGACCTAGCGGGGCCTACAATGAGCAGTTCTTC
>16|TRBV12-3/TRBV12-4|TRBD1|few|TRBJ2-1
CASSSLGTGGRNEQFF
TGTGCCAGCAGTTCCCTTGGGACAGGGGGCCGAAATGAGCAGTTCTTC
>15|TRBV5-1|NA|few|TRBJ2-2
CASSKDTSNTGELFF
TGCGCCAGCAGCAAGGACACCTCGAACACCGGGGAGCTGTTTTTT
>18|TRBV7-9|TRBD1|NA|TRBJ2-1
CASSNRDRGPPHYNEQFF
TGTGCCAGCAGCAATCGGGACAGGGGCCCCCCACACTACAATGAGCAGTTCTTC
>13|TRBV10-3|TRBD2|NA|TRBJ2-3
CAISGPRTDTQYF
TGTGCCATTAGCGGGCCCCGCACAGATACGCAGTATTTT
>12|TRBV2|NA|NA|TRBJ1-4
CASRETVVKLFF
TGTGCCAGCAGGGAGACAGTAGTGAAACTGTTTTTT
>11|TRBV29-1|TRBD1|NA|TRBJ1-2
CSGGQGDGYTF
TGCAGCGGAGGACAGGGAGATGGCTACACCTTC
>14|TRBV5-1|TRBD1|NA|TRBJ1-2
CASSLGQGDYGYTF
TGCGCCAGCAGCTTGGGACAGGGGGACTATGGCTACACCTTC
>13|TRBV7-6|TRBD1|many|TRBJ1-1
CASSSRQDREAFF
TGTGCCAGCAGCTCTCGCCAGGACAGGGAAGCTTTCTTT
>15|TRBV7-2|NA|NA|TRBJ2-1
CASSFSFGSYNEQFF
TGTGCCAGCAGCTTTAGCTTTGGCTCCTACAATGAGCAGTTCTTC
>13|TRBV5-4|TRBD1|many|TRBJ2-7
CASSLTGDYEQYF
TGTGCCAGCAGCTTGACAGGGGACTACGAGCAGTACTTC
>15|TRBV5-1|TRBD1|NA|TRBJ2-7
CASRDRDRASYEQYF
TGCGCCAGCAGGGACCGGGACAGGGCCTCCTACGAGCAGTACTTC
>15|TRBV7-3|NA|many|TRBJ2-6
CASSSQLSGANVLTF
TGTGCCAGCAGCTCTCAGTTATCCGGGGCCAACGTCCTGACTTTC
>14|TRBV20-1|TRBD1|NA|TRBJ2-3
CSASTQGAQDTQYF
TGCAGTGCTAGTACACAGGGGGCGCAAGATACGCAGTATTTT
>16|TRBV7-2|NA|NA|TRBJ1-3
CASSYPGLSSGNTIYF
TGTGCCAGCAGCTACCCTGGACTGAGCTCTGGAAACACCATATATTTT
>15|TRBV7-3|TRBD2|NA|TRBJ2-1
CASSNLAGVHNEQFF
TGTGCCAGCAGCAATCTAGCGGGAGTTCACAATGAGCAGTTCTTC